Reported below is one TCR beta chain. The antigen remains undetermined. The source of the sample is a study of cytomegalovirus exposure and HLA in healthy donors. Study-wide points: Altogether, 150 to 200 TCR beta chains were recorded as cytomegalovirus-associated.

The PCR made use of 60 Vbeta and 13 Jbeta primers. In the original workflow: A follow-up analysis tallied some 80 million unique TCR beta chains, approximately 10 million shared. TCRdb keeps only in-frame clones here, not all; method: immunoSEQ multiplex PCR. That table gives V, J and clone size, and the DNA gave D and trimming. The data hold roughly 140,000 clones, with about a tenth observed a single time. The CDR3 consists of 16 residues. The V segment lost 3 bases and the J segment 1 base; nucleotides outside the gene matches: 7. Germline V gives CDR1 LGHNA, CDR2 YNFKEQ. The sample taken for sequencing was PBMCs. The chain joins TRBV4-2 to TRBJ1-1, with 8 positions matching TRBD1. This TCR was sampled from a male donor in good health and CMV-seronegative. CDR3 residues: CASSQDTGGKNTEAFF. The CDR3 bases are TGTGCCAGCAGCCAGGATACAGGGGGGAAGAACACTGAAGCTTTCTTT.